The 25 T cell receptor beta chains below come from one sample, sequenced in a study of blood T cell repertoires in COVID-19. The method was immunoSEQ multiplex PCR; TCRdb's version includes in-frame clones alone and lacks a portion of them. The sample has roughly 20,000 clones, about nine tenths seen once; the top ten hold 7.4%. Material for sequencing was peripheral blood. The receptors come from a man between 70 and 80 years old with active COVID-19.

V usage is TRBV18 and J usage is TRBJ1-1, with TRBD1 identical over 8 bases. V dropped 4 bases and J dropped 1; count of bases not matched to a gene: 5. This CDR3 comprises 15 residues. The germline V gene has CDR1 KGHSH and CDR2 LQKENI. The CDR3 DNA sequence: TGTGCCAGCTCACAACAGACAGGGGCGAACACTGAAGCTTTCTTT. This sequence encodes CASSQQTGANTEAFF.

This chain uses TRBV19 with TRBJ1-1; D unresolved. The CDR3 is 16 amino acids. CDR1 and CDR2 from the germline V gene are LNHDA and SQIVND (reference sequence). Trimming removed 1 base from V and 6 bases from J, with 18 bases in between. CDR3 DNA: TGTGCCAGTAGTATAGTAGGTGGGCCGCATCCACCTGAAGCTTTCTTT. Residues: CASSIVGGPHPPEAFF.

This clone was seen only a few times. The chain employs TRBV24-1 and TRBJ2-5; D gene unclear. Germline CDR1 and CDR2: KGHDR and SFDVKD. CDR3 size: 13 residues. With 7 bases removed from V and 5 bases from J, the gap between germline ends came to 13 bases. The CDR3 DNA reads TGTGCCACCAGCCGGAACGAGGTGGAGACCCAGTACTTC. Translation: CATSRNEVETQYF.

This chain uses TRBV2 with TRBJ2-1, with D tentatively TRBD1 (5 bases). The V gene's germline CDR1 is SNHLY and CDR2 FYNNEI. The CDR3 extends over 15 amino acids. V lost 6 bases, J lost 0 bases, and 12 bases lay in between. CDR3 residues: CASRSRDSSYNEQFF. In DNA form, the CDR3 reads TGTGCCAGCAGGAGCAGGGATAGCTCCTACAATGAGCAGTTCTTC.

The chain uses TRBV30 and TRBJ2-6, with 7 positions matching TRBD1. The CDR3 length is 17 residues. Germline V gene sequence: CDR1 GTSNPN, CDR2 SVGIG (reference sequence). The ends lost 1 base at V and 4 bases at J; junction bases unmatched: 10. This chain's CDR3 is CAWSDRAGGAGANVLTF. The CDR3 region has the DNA TGTGCCTGGAGTGACAGGGCAGGGGGAGCCGGGGCCAACGTCCTGACTTTC. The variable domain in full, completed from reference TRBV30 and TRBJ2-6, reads SQTIHQWPATLVQPVGSPLSLECTVEGTSNPNLYWYRQAAGRGLQLLFYSVGIGQISSEVPQNLSASRPQDRQFILSSKKLLLSDSGFYLCAWSDRAGGAGANVLTFGAGSRLTVL.

CDR3 region: CASSTRGAGETQYF. As DNA, the CDR3 is TGTGCCAGCAGCACAAGAGGAGCGGGTGAGACCCAGTACTTC. V gene TRBV5-8 combines with J gene TRBJ2-5, with D possibly being TRBD2 (6 bases). V lost 4 bases and J lost 5, with 15 bases in between. The length of the CDR3 is 14 residues. Per germline, CDR1 SGHTS and CDR2 YDEGEE.

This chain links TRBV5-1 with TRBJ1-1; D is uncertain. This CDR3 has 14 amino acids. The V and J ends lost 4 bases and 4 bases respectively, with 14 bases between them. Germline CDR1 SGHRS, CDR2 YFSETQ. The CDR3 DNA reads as TGCGCCAGCAGCGCTACGGCGGGTGGCACTGAAGCTTTCTTT. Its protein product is CASSATAGGTEAFF.

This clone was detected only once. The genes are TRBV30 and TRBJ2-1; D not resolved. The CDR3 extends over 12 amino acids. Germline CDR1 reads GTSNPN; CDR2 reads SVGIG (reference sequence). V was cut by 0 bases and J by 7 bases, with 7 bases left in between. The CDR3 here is CAWSVFGNEQFF. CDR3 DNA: TGTGCCTGGAGTGTGTTCGGGAATGAGCAGTTCTTC.

The CDR3 DNA reads as TGCAGCGTCGCGACTGGGTGGGAGACCCAGTACTTC. It specifies CSVATGWETQYF. This sequence joins TRBV29-1 and TRBJ2-5; D is unclear. The V gene lost 6 bases and the J gene lost 5 bases, with 13 bases spanning the gap. CDR3 length equals 12 residues. Germline CDR1 and CDR2: SQVTM and ANQGSEA.

In nucleotides, the CDR3 is TGTGCCAGCAGCCCAGGGGAGAAACTGTTTTTT. Its protein product is CASSPGEKLFF. The rearrangement joins TRBV7-9 to TRBJ1-4; weak D call: TRBD1 (6 bases). CDR3 length: 11 residues. Germline loops: CDR1 SEHNR, CDR2 FQNEAQ (reference sequence). V dropped 5 bases and J dropped 11 bases, with 9 bases sitting between them.

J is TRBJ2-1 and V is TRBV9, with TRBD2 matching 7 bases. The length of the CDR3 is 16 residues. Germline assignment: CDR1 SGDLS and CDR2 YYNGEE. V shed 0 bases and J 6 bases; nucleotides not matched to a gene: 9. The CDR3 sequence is CASSVGTGLVGNEQFF. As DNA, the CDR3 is TGTGCCAGCAGCGTAGGGACTGGACTAGTAGGCAATGAGCAGTTCTTC.

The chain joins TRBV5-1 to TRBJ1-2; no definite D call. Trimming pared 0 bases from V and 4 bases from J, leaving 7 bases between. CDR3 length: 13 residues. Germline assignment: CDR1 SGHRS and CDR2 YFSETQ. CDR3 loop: CASSLEPVYGYTF. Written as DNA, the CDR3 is TGCGCCAGCAGCTTGGAGCCCGTCTATGGCTACACCTTC.

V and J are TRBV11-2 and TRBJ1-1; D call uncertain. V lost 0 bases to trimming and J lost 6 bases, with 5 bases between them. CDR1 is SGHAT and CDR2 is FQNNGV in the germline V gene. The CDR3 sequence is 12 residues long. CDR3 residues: CASSLESAEAFF. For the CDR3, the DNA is TGTGCCAGCAGCTTAGAAAGCGCTGAAGCTTTCTTT.

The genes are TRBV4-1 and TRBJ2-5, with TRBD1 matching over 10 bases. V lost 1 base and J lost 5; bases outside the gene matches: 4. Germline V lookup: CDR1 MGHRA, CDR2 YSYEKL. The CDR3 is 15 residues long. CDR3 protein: CASSQGTGGSETQYF. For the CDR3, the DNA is TGCGCCAGCAGCCAAGGGACAGGGGGTTCGGAGACCCAGTACTTC.

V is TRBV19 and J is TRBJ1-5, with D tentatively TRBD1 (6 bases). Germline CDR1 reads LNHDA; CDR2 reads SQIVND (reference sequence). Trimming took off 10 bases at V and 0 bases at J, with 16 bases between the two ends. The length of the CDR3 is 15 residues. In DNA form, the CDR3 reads TGTGCCACCGACAGGATGGGTTATAGCAATCAGCCCCAGCATTTT. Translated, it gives CATDRMGYSNQPQHF. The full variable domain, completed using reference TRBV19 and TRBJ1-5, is DGGITQSPKYLFRKEGQNVTLSCEQNLNHDAMYWYRQDPGQGLRLIYYSQIVNDFQKGDIAEGYSVSREKKESFPLTVTSAQKNPTAFYLCATDRMGYSNQPQHFGDGTRLSIL.

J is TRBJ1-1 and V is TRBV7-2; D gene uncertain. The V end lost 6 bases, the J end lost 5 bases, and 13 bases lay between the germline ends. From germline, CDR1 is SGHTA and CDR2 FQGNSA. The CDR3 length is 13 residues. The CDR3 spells CASRSQSETEAFF. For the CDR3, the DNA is TGTGCCAGCAGATCCCAAAGCGAAACTGAAGCTTTCTTT.

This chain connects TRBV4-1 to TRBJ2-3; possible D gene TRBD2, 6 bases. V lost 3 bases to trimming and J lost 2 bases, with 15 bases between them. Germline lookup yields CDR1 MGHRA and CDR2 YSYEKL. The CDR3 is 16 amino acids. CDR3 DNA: TGCGCCAGCAGCCACCCCCGGGGAGGATACACAGATACGCAGTATTTT. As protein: CASSHPRGGYTDTQYF.

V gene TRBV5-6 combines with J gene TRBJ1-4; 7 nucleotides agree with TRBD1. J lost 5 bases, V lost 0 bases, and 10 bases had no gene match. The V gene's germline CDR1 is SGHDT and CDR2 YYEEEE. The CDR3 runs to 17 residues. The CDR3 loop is CASSLVAGGFRNEKLFF. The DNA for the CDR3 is TGTGCCAGCAGCTTGGTGGCAGGGGGTTTTCGGAATGAAAAACTGTTTTTT.

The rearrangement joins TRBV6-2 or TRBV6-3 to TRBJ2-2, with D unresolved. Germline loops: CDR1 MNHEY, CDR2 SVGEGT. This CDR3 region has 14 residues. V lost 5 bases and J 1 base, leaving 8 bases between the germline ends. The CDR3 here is CASSLDGNTGELFF. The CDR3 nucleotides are TGTGCCAGCAGTCTAGACGGGAACACCGGGGAGCTGTTTTTT.

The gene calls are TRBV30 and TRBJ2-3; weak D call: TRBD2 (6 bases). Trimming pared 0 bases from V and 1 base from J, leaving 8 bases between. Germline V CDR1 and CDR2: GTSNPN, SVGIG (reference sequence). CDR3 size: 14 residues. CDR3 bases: TGTGCCTGGAGTGTACCTAGCGGCACAGATACGCAGTATTTT. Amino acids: CAWSVPSGTDTQYF.

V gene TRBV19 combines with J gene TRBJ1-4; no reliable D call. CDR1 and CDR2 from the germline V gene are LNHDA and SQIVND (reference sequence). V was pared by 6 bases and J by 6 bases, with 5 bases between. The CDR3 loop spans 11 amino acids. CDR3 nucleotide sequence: TGTGCCAGTAGGAACTATGAAAAACTGTTTTTT. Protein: CASRNYEKLFF.

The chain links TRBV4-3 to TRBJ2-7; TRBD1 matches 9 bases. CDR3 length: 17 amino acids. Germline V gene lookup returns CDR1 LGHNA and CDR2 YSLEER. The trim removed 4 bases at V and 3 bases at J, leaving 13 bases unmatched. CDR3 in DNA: TGCGCCAGCAGCCCGAGAGACGGACAGGGGCCGCTCTACGAGCAGTACTTC. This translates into CASSPRDGQGPLYEQYF.

The CDR3 is CASSQSRTSGDTYNEQFF. The CDR3 bases are TGCGCCAGCAGCCAATCGAGGACTAGCGGAGATACTTACAATGAGCAGTTCTTC. The V and J genes are TRBV4-1 and TRBJ2-1; 10 bases match TRBD2. The junction had 11 bases not matched to a gene; V was cut back by 2 bases and J by 4 bases. CDR1 is MGHRA and CDR2 is YSYEKL in the germline V gene. The CDR3 contains 18 residues.

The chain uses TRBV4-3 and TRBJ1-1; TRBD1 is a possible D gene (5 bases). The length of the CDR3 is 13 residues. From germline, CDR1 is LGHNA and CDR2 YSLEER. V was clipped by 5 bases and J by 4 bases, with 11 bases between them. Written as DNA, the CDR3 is TGCGCCAGCAGCTCCCTTCAGGGCACTGAAGCTTTCTTT. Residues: CASSSLQGTEAFF.

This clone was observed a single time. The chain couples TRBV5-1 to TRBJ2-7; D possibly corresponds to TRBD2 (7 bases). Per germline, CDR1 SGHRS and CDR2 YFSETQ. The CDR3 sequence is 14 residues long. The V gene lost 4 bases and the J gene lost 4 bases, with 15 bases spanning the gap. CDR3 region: CASSPYGGRYEQYF. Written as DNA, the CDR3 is TGCGCCAGCAGCCCATACGGGGGGCGGTACGAGCAGTACTTC.